One sample yielded the 27 T cell receptor beta chains listed below, sequenced in a study of blood T cell repertoires in COVID-19. Data came from immunoSEQ multiplex PCR; TCRdb stores just in-frame clones and leaves some out. The table shows 400,000 or so clones, with about 87% occurring only once. Sequencing was carried out using PBMCs or T cells enriched from blood (not recorded which). All receptors derive from a man in his forties or fifties in a cohort exposed to, infected with or recovered from COVID-19 (not recorded which).

The genes are TRBV18 and TRBJ2-3; TRBD2 aligns across 11 bases. This CDR3 has 15 amino acids. V lost 6 bases and J lost 7; bases outside the gene matches: 9. Germline V lookup: CDR1 KGHSH, CDR2 LQKENI. CDR3: CASSLTSGSGYTQYF. The CDR3 nucleotides read TGTGCCAGCTCCCTTACTAGCGGGAGCGGATATACGCAGTATTTT.

The V call is TRBV15, the J call TRBJ2-3, with a weak D call TRBD2 (5 bases). Trimming cost V 6 bases and J 1 base, with 8 bases left between them. Germline CDR1 is LNHNV and CDR2 is YYDKDF (reference sequence). This CDR3 has 13 amino acids. CDR3 sequence: CATSLARTDTQYF. CDR3 DNA sequence: TGTGCCACCAGTCTAGCCCGCACAGATACGCAGTATTTT.

Here the CDR3 DNA reads TGCGCCAGCAGCTTGTCTAGCGGGAGCGGGGAGACCCAGTACTTC. Encoded protein: CASSLSSGSGETQYF. The chain carries TRBV5-1 and TRBJ2-5, with 10 bases lining up with TRBD2. V lost 1 base, J lost 5 bases, and 5 bases stayed unmatched. The V gene's germline CDR1 is SGHRS and CDR2 YFSETQ. The CDR3 runs to 15 residues.

This clone was counted a single time. The same CDR3 also results from other DNA sequences found in this sample. V is TRBV5-1 and J is TRBJ2-1; 7 bases match TRBD1. CDR3 length: 14 amino acids. V was pared by 4 bases and J by 4 bases, with 5 bases of the junction left unmatched. CDR1 is SGHRS, CDR2 YFSETQ, per germline. CDR3 DNA sequence: TGCGCCAGCAGCCCGGGACAGACATACAATGAGCAGTTCTTC. The encoded protein is CASSPGQTYNEQFF.

V and J are TRBV27 and TRBJ1-1; 7 bases align to TRBD1. V shed 6 bases, J shed 10 bases, and the junction held 14 bases outside the gene matches. The CDR3 is 14 residues long. CDR1 and CDR2 from the germline V gene are MNHEY and SMNVEV (reference sequence). Written as DNA, the CDR3 is TGTGCCAGCAGCTCCCTTGACAGGGTGGGTGCAGCTTTCTTT. Its translation: CASSSLDRVGAAFF.

The chain has TRBV6-5 and TRBJ2-1; D may be TRBD1 (5 bases). Germline loops: CDR1 MNHEY, CDR2 SVGAGI. The V and J ends lost 5 bases and 6 bases respectively, with 8 bases between them. The CDR3 has 12 residues. As DNA, the CDR3 is TGTGCCAGCAGTCAAAGGGGCAATGAGCAGTTCTTC. Translated, it gives CASSQRGNEQFF.

J is TRBJ1-5 and V is TRBV6-5, with 11 nucleotides matching TRBD1. The V and J ends lost 5 bases and 6 bases, in that order; junction bases with no gene match: 3. Germline lookup yields CDR1 MNHEY and CDR2 SVGAGI. The CDR3 runs 14 residues. DNA for the CDR3: TGTGCCAGCAGTCGGGGACAGGGGGGTCAGCCCCAGCATTTT. Translating gives CASSRGQGGQPQHF.

The chain employs TRBV5-1 and TRBJ1-6; 8 nucleotides line up with TRBD1. After removal of 5 bases from V and 7 bases from J, the junction contained 8 bases not matched to a gene. The CDR3 spans 15 residues. The germline gives CDR1 SGHRS, CDR2 YFSETQ. CDR3 amino acids: CASRPGQVLNSPLHF. The CDR3 nucleotides read TGCGCCAGCAGACCGGGACAGGTTCTAAATTCACCCCTCCACTTT.

The sample holds one count of this clone. The chain recombines TRBV14 with TRBJ2-5, with 10 bases matching TRBD2. The CDR3 length is 13 residues. Germline V lookup: CDR1 SGHDN, CDR2 FVKESK. The V gene end was trimmed by 5 bases and the J gene end by 6 bases; junction bases not matched to a gene: 3. CDR3 in amino acids: CASSGTSAKTQYF. In DNA, the CDR3 is TGTGCCAGCAGCGGGACTAGCGCGAAGACCCAGTACTTC. The variable domain in full, completed from reference TRBV14 and TRBJ2-5, reads EAGVTQFPSHSVIEKGQTVTLRCDPISGHDNLYWYRRVMGKEIKFLLHFVKESKQDESGMPNNRFLAERTGGTYSTLKVQPAELEDSGVYFCASSGTSAKTQYFGPGTRLLVL.

This chain uses TRBV3-1 (or the pseudogene TRBV3-2) with TRBJ2-7, with TRBD2 identical over 13 bases. CDR1 and CDR2 from the germline V gene are LGHDT and YNNKEL (reference sequence). The J segment lost 3 bases and the V segment lost 4 bases, leaving 3 bases of the junction unmatched. The CDR3 spans 15 residues. In DNA form, the CDR3 reads TGTGCCAGCAGCCTCGGACTAGCGGGAGACTACGAGCAGTACTTC. This gives the protein CASSLGLAGDYEQYF.

V and J are TRBV27 and TRBJ2-7; no definite D call. There are 13 residues in the CDR3. Germline CDR1 MNHEY, CDR2 SMNVEV (reference sequence). Trimming took 0 bases from V and 5 from J, leaving 8 bases between them. The CDR3 coding sequence is TGTGCCAGCAGTTTATCGCCACATAACGAGCAGTACTTC. It codes for CASSLSPHNEQYF.

The rearrangement uses TRBV5-8 and TRBJ2-5; D is uncertain. CDR1 is SGHTS and CDR2 is YDEGEE in the germline V gene. Between the trimmed V and J ends, which lost 0 bases and 4 bases, there was a span of 10 bases. The CDR3 is 14 amino acids. The CDR3 DNA reads TGTGCCAGCAGCTTGGGGGTTGGCGGAGAGACCCAGTACTTC. This translates into CASSLGVGGETQYF.

V gene TRBV2 combines with J gene TRBJ2-7; TRBD2 matches at 10 bases. Per the germline V gene, CDR1 is SNHLY and CDR2 is FYNNEI. The CDR3 is made up of 15 amino acids. Trimming took 2 bases from V and 4 from J; bases not matched to a gene: 5. CDR3 DNA: TGTGCCAGCAGTGAAAGGCCTAGCGGGAGTTACGAGCAGTACTTC. Protein: CASSERPSGSYEQYF.

This clone was detected only once. This chain uses TRBV5-6 with TRBJ1-3; 11 positions agree with TRBD1. The CDR3 runs to 16 residues. From germline, CDR1 is SGHDT and CDR2 YYEEEE. V lost 1 base and J lost 3; bases outside the gene matches: 3. In DNA, the CDR3 is TGTGCCAGCAGCTTGTGGGACAGGGGGGGTGGAAACACCATATATTTT. Translating gives CASSLWDRGGGNTIYF.

The rearrangement links TRBV4-1 to TRBJ1-2, with D possibly being TRBD1 (5 bases). Trimming stripped 4 bases from V and 4 bases from J, with 25 bases between. Looked up from germline, CDR1 is MGHRA and CDR2 is YSYEKL. CDR3 length equals 18 residues. CDR3 amino acids: CASSPEVRGRPEVYGYTF. In nucleotides, the CDR3 is TGCGCCAGCAGCCCAGAAGTACGGGGGAGGCCTGAGGTCTATGGCTACACCTTC.

As to this clone: Other nucleotide sequences from this sample produce the same CDR3. The chain couples TRBV28 to TRBJ2-7, with 13 bases identical to TRBD2. V shed 6 bases, J shed 2 bases, and the junction held 4 bases outside the gene matches. Germline CDR1 and CDR2: MDHEN and SYDVKM. This CDR3 is built from 15 residues. In DNA, the CDR3 is TGTGCCAGCAGCCGGACTAGCGGGAGAACCTACGAGCAGTACTTC. Its protein is CASSRTSGRTYEQYF. The full variable domain, in which reference TRBV28 and TRBJ2-7 provide the parts outside the CDR3, is DVKVTQSSRYLVKRTGEKVFLECVQDMDHENMFWYRQDPGLGLRLIYFSYDVKMKEKGDIPEGYSVSREKKERFSLILESASTNQTSMYLCASSRTSGRTYEQYFGPGTRLTVT.

The V call is TRBV30, the J call TRBJ2-6; D possibly corresponds to TRBD1 (5 bases). The CDR3 extends over 13 amino acids. V lost 5 bases and J 2 bases, leaving 7 bases between the germline ends. CDR1 is GTSNPN and CDR2 is SVGIG in the germline V gene (reference sequence). Here the CDR3 reads CAWQGTGANVLTF. The CDR3 DNA sequence: TGTGCCTGGCAGGGTACTGGGGCCAACGTCCTGACTTTC.

V gene TRBV7-9 combines with J gene TRBJ1-2; D gene ambiguous. V lost 1 base and J lost 4, with 7 bases in between. From germline, CDR1 is SEHNR and CDR2 FQNEAQ (reference sequence). CDR3 length: 13 residues. The CDR3, as DNA: TGTGCCAGCAGCTTAGTGGCAGTCTATGGCTACACCTTC. It encodes CASSLVAVYGYTF.

The chain joins TRBV7-2 to TRBJ1-4; TRBD1 matches 7 bases. The CDR3 is 16 amino acids. V lost 5 bases, J lost 5 bases, and 11 bases stayed unmatched. The germline V gene encodes CDR1 SGHTA and CDR2 FQGNSA. CDR3 loop: CASSPGLGQLNEKLFF. For the CDR3, the DNA is TGTGCCAGCAGCCCTGGTCTGGGACAGCTAAATGAAAAACTGTTTTTT.

This clone has only one observation. The chain employs TRBV7-9 and TRBJ2-2, with TRBD2 matching over 10 bases. CDR3 length: 17 amino acids. In germline, CDR1 is SEHNR, CDR2 FQNEAQ (reference sequence). Trimming cost V 4 bases and J 0 bases; bases outside gene matches: 5. The CDR3 region is CASSSPSGGPNTGELFF. In nucleotides, the CDR3 is TGTGCCAGCAGCTCACCTAGCGGGGGCCCGAACACCGGGGAGCTGTTTTTT.

This clone was picked up a small number of times. The J gene is TRBJ2-7, the V gene TRBV28; no clear D gene. Per the germline V gene, CDR1 is MDHEN and CDR2 is SYDVKM. CDR3 size: 15 residues. The V gene lost 5 bases and the J gene lost 0 bases, with 14 bases spanning the gap. The CDR3 loop is CASSPPGSASYEQYF. The CDR3 bases are TGTGCCAGCAGTCCCCCCGGGTCTGCCTCCTACGAGCAGTACTTC.

The rearrangement joins TRBV6-5 to TRBJ2-3; D is possibly TRBD1 (7 bases). The germline gives CDR1 MNHEY, CDR2 SVGAGI. This CDR3 has 15 residues. V lost 6 bases and J 2 bases, leaving 15 bases between the germline ends. The chain's CDR3 is CASREGQTYTDTQYF. The CDR3 bases are TGTGCCAGCAGGGAGGGACAGACCTACACAGATACGCAGTATTTT.

In this sample, this clone turned up a few times. The genes are TRBV12-5 and TRBJ2-3, with a possible D match to TRBD1 (5 bases). This CDR3 comprises 13 residues. Between the trimmed V and J ends, which lost 4 bases and 5 bases, there was a span of 10 bases. CDR1 and CDR2 (germline): LGHNT, FRNRAP. This CDR3 reads CASGSGLQDTQYF. CDR3 in DNA: TGTGCTAGTGGTTCAGGGTTACAAGATACGCAGTATTTT. Using reference TRBV12-5 and TRBJ2-3 for the parts outside the CDR3, the full variable domain is DARVTQTPRHKVTEMGQEVTMRCQPILGHNTVFWYRQTMMQGLELLAYFRNRAPLDDSGMPKDRFSAEMPDATLATLKIQPSEPRDSAVYFCASGSGLQDTQYFGPGTRLTVL.

J is TRBJ2-3 and V is TRBV9; a possible D gene is TRBD2 (6 bases). Trimming removed 0 bases at V and 3 bases at J, with 14 bases between. CDR1 and CDR2 from the germline V gene are SGDLS and YYNGEE. The CDR3 extends over 16 amino acids. The CDR3 DNA sequence: TGTGCCAGCAGCGTAGTCGCGGCGGGAAGGACAGATACGCAGTATTTT. It yields the protein CASSVVAAGRTDTQYF.

The genes are TRBV29-1 and TRBJ2-7, with D possibly being TRBD1 (6 bases). Germline lookup yields CDR1 SQVTM and CDR2 ANQGSEA. The CDR3 covers 14 residues. Trimming cost V 1 base and J 2 bases, with 12 bases left between them. The CDR3 bases are TGCAGCGTTGAAGGACAGGACTCAGCCTACGAGCAGTACTTC. Translating gives CSVEGQDSAYEQYF.

This chain connects TRBV6-4 to TRBJ1-5, with D perhaps TRBD1 (5 bases). This CDR3 has 15 amino acids. The V gene lost 6 bases and the J gene lost 5 bases, with 17 bases spanning the gap. Per germline, CDR1 MRHNA and CDR2 SNTAGT. DNA of the CDR3: TGTGCCAGCAGCGGTCGGGGGAAGTGTCATCAGCCCCAGCATTTT. Protein sequence: CASSGRGKCHQPQHF.

The J gene is TRBJ1-2, the V gene TRBV27; D unclear. Germline V gives CDR1 MNHEY, CDR2 SMNVEV (reference sequence). V was clipped by 0 bases and J by 4 bases, with 6 bases between them. This CDR3 spans 13 amino acids. The CDR3 loop reads CASSLSRSYGYTF. Written as DNA, the CDR3 is TGTGCCAGCAGTTTATCGCGGTCCTATGGCTACACCTTC.